These 30 T cell receptor beta chains originate from one sample sequenced in a study of long-term antiretroviral therapy in people with HIV. The authors ran the immunoSEQ assay, v3.0, at survey level. The data were produced by immunoSEQ multiplex PCR, yet TCRdb's version contains in-frame clones alone and is incomplete. In the table there are some 28,000 clones, roughly 90% of which are singletons. The source was unsorted PBMCs, collected 0.5 years after starting antiretroviral therapy. These receptors originate from a woman under 30 with HIV.

The chain uses TRBV14 and TRBJ1-1; D remains unclear. Germline CDR1 and CDR2: SGHDN and FVKESK. The CDR3 has 12 residues. With 2 bases removed from V and 5 bases from J, the gap between germline ends came to 6 bases. CDR3: CASSQRGTEAFF. CDR3 DNA sequence: TGTGCCAGCAGCCAAAGAGGGACTGAAGCTTTCTTT.

The V call is TRBV6-5, the J call TRBJ1-1; 7 bases match TRBD1. CDR1 is MNHEY and CDR2 is SVGAGI in the germline V gene. The ends lost 2 bases at V and 0 bases at J; junction bases unmatched: 0. This CDR3 has 14 amino acids. The CDR3 DNA follows: TGTGCCAGCAGTTACGACAGGGTGAACACTGAAGCTTTCTTT. Translated, it gives CASSYDRVNTEAFF.

The CDR3 nucleotides are TGTGCCAGCAGCTTAGCGGGAGGGCTAAACTACAATGAGCAGTTCTTC. It yields the protein CASSLAGGLNYNEQFF. The chain joins TRBV7-6 to TRBJ2-1; TRBD2 matches at 7 bases. The trim removed 0 bases at V and 3 bases at J, leaving 5 bases unmatched. The CDR3 is 16 amino acids. Germline lookup yields CDR1 SGHVS and CDR2 FNYEAQ. Looking up the rest from reference TRBV7-6 and TRBJ2-1 gives the full variable domain: GAGVSQSPRYKVTKRGQDVALRCDPISGHVSLYWYRQALGQGPEFLTYFNYEAQQDKSGLPNDRFSAERPEGSISTLTIQRTEQRDSAMYRCASSLAGGLNYNEQFFGPGTRLTVL.

The rearrangement joins TRBV19 to TRBJ1-5; D gene ambiguous. The CDR3 has 13 residues. Per the germline V gene, CDR1 is LNHDA and CDR2 is SQIVND (reference sequence). The ends were cut back, 3 bases at V and 4 bases at J, with 7 bases in the middle. Here the CDR3 DNA reads TGTGCCAGTAGTATTGAAGGAAATCAGCCCCAGCATTTT. It encodes CASSIEGNQPQHF.

The chain is built from TRBV9 and TRBJ1-2; 7 nucleotides line up with TRBD1. Trimming cost V 2 bases and J 0 bases; bases outside gene matches: 1. Germline V gene data show CDR1 as SGDLS and CDR2 as YYNGEE. This CDR3 comprises 14 residues. CDR3 in amino acids: CASSVQGANYGYTF. DNA of the CDR3: TGTGCCAGCAGCGTCCAGGGGGCTAACTATGGCTACACCTTC.

In nucleotides, the CDR3 is TGCGCCAGCAGAACAGGGGGTCATGAGCAGTTCTTC. This sequence encodes CASRTGGHEQFF. V is TRBV10-2 and J is TRBJ2-1, with TRBD1 matching over 8 bases. The CDR3 has 12 residues. V was pared by 6 bases and J by 8 bases, with 3 bases of the junction left unmatched. Germline V gene lookup returns CDR1 WSHSY and CDR2 SAAADI.

This clone was found a few times. The rearrangement uses TRBV18 and TRBJ2-7, with D tentatively TRBD2 (6 bases). CDR1 and CDR2 (germline): KGHSH, LQKENI. The germline V and J ends were trimmed by 6 bases and 9 bases, with 15 bases remaining between them. This CDR3 spans 12 amino acids. The chain's CDR3 is CASSPRGNGQYF. The CDR3 region has the DNA TGTGCCAGCTCTCCTCGGGGGAATGGGCAGTACTTC.

The chain employs TRBV7-8 and TRBJ1-5, with unresolved D. The germline V gene encodes CDR1 SGHVS and CDR2 FQNEAQ. Trimming shortened V by 5 bases and J by 10 bases, and 12 bases separated the two germline ends. CDR3 length equals 12 residues. The CDR3 DNA follows: TGTGCCAGCAGCGCCGCCTTCCCTCCCCAGCATTTT. Translating gives CASSAAFPPQHF.

The chain joins TRBV4-2 to TRBJ2-1, with 7 bases fitting TRBD2. The V segment lost 0 bases and the J segment 8 bases; nucleotides outside the gene matches: 4. The CDR3 is made up of 14 amino acids. The V gene's germline CDR1 is LGHNA and CDR2 YNFKEQ. This CDR3 is CASSQERSGDEQFF. CDR3 DNA: TGTGCCAGCAGCCAAGAGAGGAGCGGGGATGAGCAGTTCTTC.

The rearrangement links TRBV19 to TRBJ2-7, with D perhaps TRBD1 (6 bases). The CDR3 is 14 residues long. Trimming removed 6 bases from V and 6 bases from J, with 18 bases in between. Germline lookup yields CDR1 LNHDA and CDR2 SQIVND (reference sequence). CDR3 amino acids: CASRFQATGGEQYF. The CDR3 DNA follows: TGTGCCAGTAGGTTCCAAGCGACAGGCGGCGAGCAGTACTTC.

J is TRBJ2-5 and V is TRBV18; 11 positions agree with TRBD2. The J segment lost 4 bases and the V segment lost 0 bases, leaving 10 bases of the junction unmatched. Germline lookup yields CDR1 KGHSH and CDR2 LQKENI. This CDR3 spans 18 amino acids. CDR3: CASSPPGLAVSLGETQYF. CDR3 DNA sequence: TGTGCCAGCTCACCACCGGGACTAGCGGTTTCGTTGGGAGAGACCCAGTACTTC. Based on the CDR3 plus reference TRBV18 and TRBJ2-5, the full variable domain is NAGVMQNPRHLVRRRGQEARLRCSPMKGHSHVYWYRQLPEEGLKFMVYLQKENIIDESGMPKERFSAEFPKEGPSILRIQQVVRGDSAAYFCASSPPGLAVSLGETQYFGPGTRLLVL.

CDR3 sequence: CASSSYRDSLYEQYF. The DNA of the CDR3 is TGTGCCAGCAGCTCATACCGGGACAGCCTCTACGAGCAGTACTTC. The chain employs TRBV11-2 and TRBJ2-7; 7 bases match TRBD1. The CDR3 sequence is 15 residues long. J lost 3 bases, V lost 4 bases, and 9 bases had no gene match. Germline loops: CDR1 SGHAT, CDR2 FQNNGV.

The chain uses TRBV6-5 and TRBJ1-1, with a tentative D call TRBD1 (5 bases). Germline-derived CDR1 and CDR2 are MNHEY and SVGAGI. The CDR3 runs 12 residues. Trimming took off 10 bases at V and 5 bases at J, with 14 bases between the two ends. The DNA for the CDR3 is TGTGCCACCGGGTACTGGGGGACTGAAGCTTTCTTT. Protein sequence: CATGYWGTEAFF.

This chain uses TRBV7-2 with TRBJ2-5; 7 bases align to TRBD1. The CDR3 has 14 residues. Germline CDR1 and CDR2: SGHTA and FQGNSA. The J segment lost 4 bases and the V segment lost 5 bases, leaving 7 bases of the junction unmatched. CDR3 in amino acids: CASSTGAFLETQYF. The CDR3 coding sequence is TGTGCCAGCAGCACAGGGGCGTTTCTAGAGACCCAGTACTTC.

This chain uses TRBV7-2 with TRBJ2-1, with D maybe TRBD2 (5 bases). With 3 bases removed from V and 4 bases from J, the gap between germline ends came to 10 bases. CDR1 and CDR2 (germline): SGHTA, FQGNSA. The length of the CDR3 is 14 residues. The CDR3 protein is CASSFGLLYNEQFF. In DNA form, the CDR3 reads TGTGCCAGCAGCTTCGGACTTCTTTACAATGAGCAGTTCTTC.

J is TRBJ2-2 and V is TRBV19, with D hard to call. V was trimmed by 7 bases and J by 7 bases, leaving 13 bases between them. The CDR3 extends over 13 amino acids. Germline CDR1 is LNHDA and CDR2 is SQIVND (reference sequence). The CDR3 protein is CASISPFGGELFF. The CDR3 DNA is TGTGCCAGTATAAGCCCCTTTGGCGGGGAGCTGTTTTTT.

V and J are TRBV4-1 and TRBJ2-7; 11 bases are shared with TRBD1. The CDR3 extends over 15 amino acids. Germline CDR1 MGHRA, CDR2 YSYEKL. The V segment lost 4 bases and the J segment 3 bases; nucleotides outside the gene matches: 5. The CDR3 spells CASSPRDRGVYEQYF. CDR3 coding DNA: TGCGCCAGCAGCCCCCGGGACAGGGGGGTCTACGAGCAGTACTTC.

The V and J genes are TRBV11-2 and TRBJ2-7; D is tentatively TRBD1 or TRBD2 (6 bases each). V was shortened by 4 bases and J by 4 bases, with 17 bases between the two germline ends. This CDR3 is built from 15 residues. Germline assignment: CDR1 SGHAT and CDR2 FQNNGV. CDR3 amino acids: CASSSPRGRLYEQYF. Written as DNA, the CDR3 is TGTGCCAGCAGCTCTCCCCGGGGGCGCTTATACGAGCAGTACTTC.

In regard to this clone: One end of the junction does not line up with germline, which may come from a read error. The chain has TRBV7-9 and TRBJ2-7; 8 bases line up with TRBD2. Germline V gene data show CDR1 as SEHNR and CDR2 as FQNEAQ (reference sequence). The CDR3 sequence is 12 residues long. In DNA, the CDR3 is TGTGCCAGCAGCTTCCCCGGGACTAGGGCACACTTC. This encodes CASSFPGTRAHF.

The chain links TRBV7-6 to TRBJ2-3, with D tentatively TRBD2 (6 bases). This CDR3 contains 16 residues. V was cut by 2 bases and J by 3 bases, with 15 bases left in between. Germline assignment: CDR1 SGHVS and CDR2 FNYEAQ. The CDR3 loop reads CASSLRPQRVTDTQYF. The CDR3 region has the DNA TGTGCCAGCAGCTTAAGACCCCAGCGGGTGACAGATACGCAGTATTTT. Looking up the rest from reference TRBV7-6 and TRBJ2-3 gives the full variable domain: GAGVSQSPRYKVTKRGQDVALRCDPISGHVSLYWYRQALGQGPEFLTYFNYEAQQDKSGLPNDRFSAERPEGSISTLTIQRTEQRDSAMYRCASSLRPQRVTDTQYFGPGTRLTVL.

The chain joins TRBV5-5 to TRBJ2-1; D uncertain. The germline V gene encodes CDR1 SGHKS and CDR2 YYEKEE (reference sequence). The length of the CDR3 is 11 residues. Trimming stripped 2 bases from V and 10 bases from J, with 7 bases between. The CDR3 coding sequence is TGTGCCAGCAGCTTACTCCAGGAGCAGTTCTTC. This sequence encodes CASSLLQEQFF. The whole variable domain, remainder taken from reference TRBV5-5 and TRBJ2-1, is DAGVTQSPTHLIKTRGQQVTLRCSPISGHKSVSWYQQVLGQGPQFIFQYYEKEERGRGNFPDRFSARQFPNYSSELNVNALLLGDSALYLCASSLLQEQFFGPGTRLTVL.

In this sample, this clone turned up once. The chain carries TRBV7-9 and TRBJ2-7; perhaps D is TRBD1 or TRBD2 (5 bases each). The length of the CDR3 is 14 residues. Looked up from germline, CDR1 is SEHNR and CDR2 is FQNEAQ (reference sequence). V shed 7 bases and J shed 2 bases, with 15 bases lying between them. The CDR3 reads CASNPGRLTYEQYF. DNA for the CDR3: TGTGCCAGCAACCCGGGACGGTTAACCTACGAGCAGTACTTC. The full variable domain, rest sourced from reference TRBV7-9 and TRBJ2-7, is DTGVSQNPRHKITKRGQNVTFRCDPISEHNRLYWYRQTLGQGPEFLTYFQNEAQLEKSRLLSDRFSAERPKGSFSTLEIQRTEQGDSAMYLCASNPGRLTYEQYFGPGTRLTVT.

This clone appeared a single time. The chain combines TRBV21-1 with TRBJ1-2. TRBV21-1 is labeled a pseudogene. CDR3 length equals 16 residues. CDR3 in amino acids: CASSLSSDREGYGYTF. The CDR3 DNA follows: TGTGCCAGCAGCCTCTCCTCCGACAGGGAGGGCTATGGCTACACCTTC.

This chain joins TRBV27 and TRBJ2-1, with unresolved D. Germline V gives CDR1 MNHEY, CDR2 SMNVEV (reference sequence). V dropped 0 bases and J dropped 7 bases, with 7 bases sitting between them. The CDR3 has 13 residues. The CDR3 here is CASSLSTWNEQFF. The DNA for the CDR3 is TGTGCCAGCAGTTTATCGACTTGGAATGAGCAGTTCTTC.

The CDR3 DNA sequence: TGTGCCAGCAGTTCCCATAGCAACACTGAAGCTTTCTTT. Its protein product is CASSSHSNTEAFF. The chain has TRBV28 and TRBJ1-1; D uncertain. This CDR3 has 13 amino acids. Germline CDR1 MDHEN, CDR2 SYDVKM. V lost 4 bases and J lost 2, with 8 bases in between. Full variable domain (rest looked up from reference TRBV28 and TRBJ1-1): DVKVTQSSRYLVKRTGEKVFLECVQDMDHENMFWYRQDPGLGLRLIYFSYDVKMKEKGDIPEGYSVSREKKERFSLILESASTNQTSMYLCASSSHSNTEAFFGQGTRLTVV.

The chain uses TRBV6-1 and TRBJ2-1; D is perhaps TRBD1 or TRBD2 (5 bases each). V shed 8 bases and J shed 2 bases, with 13 bases lying between them. CDR3 size: 14 residues. The germline gives CDR1 MNHNS, CDR2 SASEGT. The CDR3: CASDPGRTYNEQFF. The CDR3, as DNA: TGTGCCAGCGATCCGGGACGGACCTACAATGAGCAGTTCTTC.

The chain employs TRBV25-1 and TRBJ1-1; no clear D gene. Germline V gives CDR1 MGHDK, CDR2 SYGVNS. The CDR3 covers 14 residues. V was shortened by 4 bases and J by 4 bases, with 13 bases between the two germline ends. The CDR3 DNA follows: TGTGCCAGCAGTGCAGGAATAGAGCTCACTGAAGCTTTCTTT. Encoded protein: CASSAGIELTEAFF.

The chain employs TRBV11-3 and TRBJ2-7; possible D gene TRBD2, 6 bases. The length of the CDR3 is 14 residues. Germline loops: CDR1 SGHNT, CDR2 YENEEA. The germline V and J ends were trimmed by 5 bases and 4 bases, with 15 bases remaining between them. DNA for the CDR3: TGTGCCAGCAGCCGAGGAGGGGTTATATACGAGCAGTACTTC. Its protein product is CASSRGGVIYEQYF. Drawing the rest from reference TRBV11-3 and TRBJ2-7, the complete variable domain is EAGVVQSPRYKIIEKKQPVAFWCNPISGHNTLYWYLQNLGQGPELLIRYENEEAVDDSQLPKDRFSAERLKGVDSTLKIQPAELGDSAVYLCASSRGGVIYEQYFGPGTRLTVT.

This clone appeared once. The chain links TRBV10-2 to TRBJ2-5; D is unresolved. CDR1 WSHSY and CDR2 SAAADI come from the germline V gene. This CDR3 is built from 15 residues. Trimming left V 8 bases short and J 3 bases short, with 19 bases between. The CDR3 sequence is CASDTSRGFEETQYF. The DNA for the CDR3 is TGCGCCAGCGATACCTCACGCGGTTTCGAAGAGACCCAGTACTTC.

J is TRBJ2-7 and V is TRBV27; TRBD2 matches 11 bases. J lost 3 bases, V lost 3 bases, and 4 bases had no gene match. CDR1 is MNHEY, CDR2 SMNVEV, per germline (reference sequence). There are 15 residues in the CDR3. The CDR3 sequence is CASSFGLAGLYEQYF. The CDR3 DNA follows: TGTGCCAGCAGTTTCGGACTAGCGGGCCTCTACGAGCAGTACTTC.